This T cell receptor beta chain was sequenced during a study of somatic mutations in cytotoxic T cells in rheumatoid arthritis. Turning to the study itself: Flow sorting at nearly 100% purity was applied to some V beta antibody-stained T-cell populations, which included V beta1+ cells sequenced for TCRB.

CDR3 length: 16 residues. Deletions cut 4 bases from V and 6 bases from J, with 22 bases between. Germline V gene data show CDR1 as SGHNT and CDR2 as YENEEA. Only in-frame clones appear in the TCRdb table, and some are missing; sequencing was by immunoSEQ multiplex PCR. The top ten hold 11% of the sample, which has roughly 11,000 clones, approximately 73% seen once. The sequencing input was CD8+ T cells sorted from blood. V is TRBV11-3 and J is TRBJ2-7, with D possibly being TRBD2 (6 bases). This TCR was sampled from a woman aged 40-49 years in good health. Written as DNA, the CDR3 is TGTGCCAGCAGCTCCTCCCTTACCCGCCGACTAGGCGAGCAGTACTTC. It encodes CASSSSLTRRLGEQYF.